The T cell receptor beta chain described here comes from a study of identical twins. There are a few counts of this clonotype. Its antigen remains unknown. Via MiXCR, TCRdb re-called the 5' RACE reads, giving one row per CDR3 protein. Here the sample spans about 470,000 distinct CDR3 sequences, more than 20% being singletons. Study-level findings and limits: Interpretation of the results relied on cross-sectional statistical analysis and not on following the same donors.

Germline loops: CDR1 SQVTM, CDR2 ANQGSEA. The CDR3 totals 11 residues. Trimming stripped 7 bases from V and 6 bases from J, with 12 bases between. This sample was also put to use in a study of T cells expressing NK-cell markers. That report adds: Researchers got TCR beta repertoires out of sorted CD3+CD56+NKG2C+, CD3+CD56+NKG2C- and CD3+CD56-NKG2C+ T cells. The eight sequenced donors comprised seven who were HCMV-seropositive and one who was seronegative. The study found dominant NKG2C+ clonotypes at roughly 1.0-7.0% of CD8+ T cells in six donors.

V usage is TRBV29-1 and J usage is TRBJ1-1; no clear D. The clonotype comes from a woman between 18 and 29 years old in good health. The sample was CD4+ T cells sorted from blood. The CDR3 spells CSAYDGAEAFF. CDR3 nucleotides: TGCAGCGCCTATGACGGGGCTGAAGCTTTCTTT.